This is a list of T cell receptor beta chains from one sample in a study of blood T cell repertoires in COVID-19. Using immunoSEQ multiplex PCR, the repertoire was profiled, and TCRdb retains in-frame clones only, with some absent. The table includes tens of thousands of clones, 91% detected once. Sequenced: peripheral blood. The receptor source for this set is a human donor with active COVID-19. The donor label of this sample is uncertain. Both conserved end residues are part of each CDR3. The order of the fields is D gene, V gene, J gene, clone size, CDR3 protein, CDR3 DNA. The D gene is left open where the match is weak. Expanded clones get a size class; other rows say once, few or many, or leave the size out.

>.|TRBV5-1|TRBJ1-1|.
CASSLAPENTEAFF
TGCGCCAGCAGCTTGGCACCAGAGAACACTGAAGCTTTCTTT
>.|TRBV11-2|TRBJ1-1|.
CASRSQRNTEAFF
TGTGCCAGCAGATCACAGAGGAACACTGAAGCTTTCTTT
>.|TRBV4-3|TRBJ2-3|.
CASSHRTGDTQYF
TGCGCCAGCAGCCACCGGACTGGAGATACGCAGTATTTT
>.|TRBV28|TRBJ1-6|.
CASSRPGNSPLHF
TGTGCCAGCAGTAGACCAGGGAATTCACCCCTCCACTTT
>TRBD2|TRBV7-8|TRBJ2-7|.
CASSFGIAGSSYEQYF
TGTGCCAGCAGCTTCGGAATAGCGGGTAGCTCCTACGAGCAGTACTTC
>TRBD2|TRBV18|TRBJ2-2|once
CASSPPAGGLTGELFF
TGTGCCAGCTCACCACCAGCGGGAGGCTTAACCGGGGAGCTGTTTTTT
>.|TRBV5-1|TRBJ2-6|.
CASSSQGSSGANVLTF
TGCGCCAGCAGCTCCCAGGGTAGCTCTGGGGCCAACGTCCTGACTTTC
>.|TRBV29-1|TRBJ1-5|.
CSVQYGLNQPQHF
TGCAGCGTTCAATACGGACTCAATCAGCCCCAGCATTTT
>.|TRBV19|TRBJ2-7|.
CATTQGGATSYEQYF
TGTGCCACCACTCAAGGGGGAGCCACATCCTACGAGCAGTACTTC
>TRBD1|TRBV9|TRBJ2-7|.
CASSPGQGRYEQYF
TGTGCCAGCAGCCCCGGACAGGGTCGCTACGAGCAGTACTTC
>TRBD1|TRBV7-8|TRBJ2-1|.
CASSLTIRDRAANEQFF
TGTGCCAGCAGCTTAACAATCCGGGACAGGGCCGCCAATGAGCAGTTCTTC
>TRBD1|TRBV25-1|TRBJ2-7|.
CASSEREAGGKYEQYF
TGTGCCAGCAGTGAAAGGGAGGCAGGGGGCAAGTACGAGCAGTACTTC
>TRBD1|TRBV24-1|TRBJ1-4|.
CATSDSTGTGEKLFF
TGTGCCACCAGTGATTCGACAGGGACGGGTGAAAAACTGTTTTTT
>TRBD2|TRBV4-3|TRBJ2-1|.
CASSQDGGDEQFF
TGCGCCAGCAGCCAAGATGGGGGGGATGAGCAGTTCTTC
>.|TRBV9|TRBJ2-5|.
CASSADSRSRETQYF
TGTGCCAGCAGCGCCGACTCTAGATCTAGAGAGACCCAGTACTTC
>.|TRBV6-5|TRBJ2-3|.
CASSYSGGLDTQYF
TGTGCCAGCAGTTACTCAGGGGGATTAGATACGCAGTATTTT
>TRBD2|TRBV13|TRBJ2-1|.
CASSPRTSPGNEQFF
TGTGCCAGCAGCCCCCGGACTAGCCCGGGCAATGAGCAGTTCTTC
>.|TRBV5-1|TRBJ2-7|.
CASSPRGSSYEQYF
TGCGCCAGCAGCCCCAGAGGTAGCTCCTACGAGCAGTACTTC
>.|TRBV28|TRBJ2-2|.
CASSDYPPGELFF
TGTGCCAGCAGTGACTATCCTCCCGGGGAGCTGTTTTTT
>.|TRBV11-2|TRBJ2-5|.
CASSFFGPGVETQYF
TGTGCCAGCAGCTTCTTTGGCCCGGGGGTCGAGACCCAGTACTTC
>TRBD1|TRBV6-2/TRBV6-3|TRBJ1-5|few
CASSGTGQGTKPQHF
TGTGCCAGCAGTGGCACGGGACAGGGGACAAAGCCCCAGCATTTT
>TRBD1|TRBV6-6|TRBJ1-4|once
CASSHRGDNEKLFF
TGTGCCAGCAGTCACAGGGGTGATAATGAAAAACTGTTTTTT
>TRBD2|TRBV2|TRBJ2-7|.
CAGMRLAEREQYF
TGTGCCGGGATGCGACTAGCGGAGAGGGAGCAGTACTTC